This T cell receptor (beta chain) was profiled in a study of blood T cell repertoires in COVID-19. Across the whole study: COVID-19 samples collected from the United States, Italy and Spain covered acute and convalescent phases.

In the authors' methods: The assay estimated nucleated cells by amplifying reference gene primers. The data were produced by immunoSEQ multiplex PCR, yet TCRdb's version contains in-frame clones alone and is incomplete. The V and J calls and clone size are taken from that table; D and trimming were inferred from the DNA. The sample holds more than 200,000 clones, 88% seen once. V dropped 6 bases and J dropped 3 bases, with 12 bases sitting between them. Per the germline V gene, CDR1 is MNHEY and CDR2 is SVGAGI. There are 14 residues in the CDR3. This clone was seen only a few times. The chain uses TRBV6-5 and TRBJ1-5; no clear D gene. The clonotype was recovered from a man in his sixties or seventies with acute or convalescent COVID-19. The sample taken for sequencing was peripheral blood. CDR3 residues: CASRRSGFNQPQHF. CDR3 coding DNA: TGTGCCAGCAGGCGTTCAGGTTTCAATCAGCCCCAGCATTTT.